This is a list of T cell receptor beta chains from one sample in a study of OX40 agonist ivuxolimab in advanced cancers. The method was immunoSEQ multiplex PCR; TCRdb's version includes in-frame clones alone and lacks a portion of them. This table holds approximately 34,000 clones, roughly 90% found once. This specimen consisted of CD4+ or CD8+ T cells sorted from blood, obtained in a trial of the OX40 agonist ivuxolimab. These receptors were collected from an adult with an advanced solid tumor such as melanoma, head and neck, liver or kidney cancer. Each CDR3 is given with its conserved first and last residue. Fields, in order: CDR3 length, clone size, J gene, D gene, V gene, CDR3 DNA, CDR3 protein. D genes are given only for firm matches. Part of the rows lack a size; the others show once, few, many or a class for expanded clones.

>13|NA|TRBJ2-2|TRBD1|TRBV27
TGTGCCAGCAGGGGACAGGGAACCGGGGAGCTGTTTTTT
CASRGQGTGELFF
>13|NA|TRBJ1-2|NA|TRBV7-2
TGTGCCAGCAGCTTCCTCTCAGAGTATGGCTACACCTTC
CASSFLSEYGYTF
>18|once|TRBJ1-6|NA|TRBV7-7
TGTGCTAGCAGCCCCCTGGGTACAGGTCCGCGCTATAATTCACCCCCCCACTTT
CASSPLGTGPRYNSPPHF
>15|NA|TRBJ2-1|NA|TRBV29-1
TGCAGCGTTGAAGTGGGTCGTACTGGGAAGGTTGAGCAGTTCTTC
CSVEVGRTGKVEQFF
>11|NA|TRBJ1-1|NA|TRBV29-1
TGCAGCGTTCGTCAGAACACTGAAGCTTTCTTT
CSVRQNTEAFF
>14|NA|TRBJ1-5|NA|TRBV6-6
TGTGCCAGCAGTTTAGGGACCTGGGCTCAGCCCCAGCATTTT
CASSLGTWAQPQHF
>14|NA|TRBJ1-1|TRBD1|TRBV10-3
TGTGCCATCAGTGAGCAGACAGGGTGGACTGAAGCTTTCTTT
CAISEQTGWTEAFF
>15|NA|TRBJ2-7|NA|TRBV4-3
TGCGCCAGCAGCCAAGATCGGACAGTCTCCTACGAGCAGTACTTC
CASSQDRTVSYEQYF
>18|NA|TRBJ2-6|TRBD2|TRBV19
TGTGCCAGTAGTATAGTTTCGGGGGGTTTAACTGGGGCCAACGTCCTGACTTTC
CASSIVSGGLTGANVLTF
>13|NA|TRBJ2-7|NA|TRBV7-7
TGTGCTAGCAGCTTTGGTAGCTCCTACGAGCAGTACTTC
CASSFGSSYEQYF
>15|NA|TRBJ2-7|NA|TRBV7-2
TGTGCCAGCAGCTTACCCCAAACAGGTAACTACGAGCAGTACTTC
CASSLPQTGNYEQYF
>12|NA|TRBJ2-2|NA|TRBV7-2
TGTGCCAGCAGCCCGAACACCGGGGAGCTGTTTTTT
CASSPNTGELFF
>9|NA|TRBJ1-5|NA|TRBV28
TGTGCCAGCAGTTGGCCCCAGCATTTT
CASSWPQHF
>14|NA|TRBJ1-4|TRBD1|TRBV11-1
TGTGCCAGCAGCTTAGCGGACAGGATTGGACAACTGTTTTTT
CASSLADRIGQLFF
>14|NA|TRBJ2-2|NA|TRBV7-3
TGTGCCAGCAGCGCCGGAGTGGGAACCGGGGAGCTGTTTTTT
CASSAGVGTGELFF